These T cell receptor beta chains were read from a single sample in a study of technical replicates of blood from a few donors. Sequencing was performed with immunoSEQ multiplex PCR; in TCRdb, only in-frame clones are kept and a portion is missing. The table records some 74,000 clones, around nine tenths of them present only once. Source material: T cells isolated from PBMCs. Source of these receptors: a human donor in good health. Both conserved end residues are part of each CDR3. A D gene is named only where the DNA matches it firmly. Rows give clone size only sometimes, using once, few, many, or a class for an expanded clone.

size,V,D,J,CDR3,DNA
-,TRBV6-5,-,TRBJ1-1,CASTLGGNTEAFF,TGTGCCAGCACCCTTGGAGGGAACACTGAAGCTTTCTTT
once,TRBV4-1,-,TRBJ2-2,CASSQGLTGELFF,TGCGCCAGCAGCCAAGGTTTAACCGGGGAGCTGTTTTTT
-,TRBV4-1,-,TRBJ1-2,CASSQVSEEIMVGYTF,TGCGCCAGCAGCCAAGTTTCGGAGGAAATTATGGTTGGCTACACCTTC
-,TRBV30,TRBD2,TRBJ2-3,CAWSARTSGRPDTQYF,TGTGCCTGGAGCGCTCGGACTAGCGGGAGGCCAGATACGCAGTATTTT
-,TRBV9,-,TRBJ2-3,CASSPRIGAVSTTDTQYF,TGTGCCAGCAGCCCGCGGATAGGGGCGGTCTCTACCACAGATACGCAGTATTTT
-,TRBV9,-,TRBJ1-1,CASSVVPGDNTEAFF,TGTGCCAGCAGCGTAGTCCCAGGGGATAACACTGAAGCTTTCTTT
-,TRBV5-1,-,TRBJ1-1,CASSIIQDTEAFF,TGCGCCAGCAGCATAATACAGGACACTGAAGCTTTCTTT
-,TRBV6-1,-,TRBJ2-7,CASSSRQSSYEQYF,TGTGCCAGTTCTTCTAGACAGAGCTCCTACGAGCAGTACTTC
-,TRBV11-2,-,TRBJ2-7,CASSLTRREYNEQYF,TGTGCCAGCAGCTTAACGCGCAGGGAATACAACGAGCAGTACTTC
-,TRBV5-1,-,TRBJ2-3,CASSSRRGPSTDTQYF,TGCGCCAGCAGCTCCCGGCGGGGACCTAGCACAGATACGCAGTATTTT
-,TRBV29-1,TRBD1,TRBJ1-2,CSAGTGGGNYGYTF,TGCAGCGCCGGGACAGGGGGTGGTAACTATGGCTACACCTTC
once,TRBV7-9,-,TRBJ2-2,CASSARQSTGELFF,TGTGCCAGCAGCGCCCGACAGTCCACCGGGGAGCTGTTTTTT
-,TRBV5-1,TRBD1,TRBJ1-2,CASSPNRTGIITGYTF,TGCGCCAGCAGCCCTAACCGGACAGGGATCATAACGGGCTACACCTTC
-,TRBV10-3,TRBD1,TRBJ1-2,CAISPDRGHYGYTF,TGTGCCATCAGTCCGGACAGGGGCCACTATGGCTACACCTTC
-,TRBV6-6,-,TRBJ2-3,CASSLSTASTDTQYF,TGTGCCAGCAGTCTGTCGACAGCTAGCACAGATACGCAGTATTTT
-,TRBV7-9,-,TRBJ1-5,CASSSEGVQPQHF,TGTGCCAGCAGCTCCGAGGGGGTCCAGCCCCAGCATTTT
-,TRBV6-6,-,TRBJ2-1,CASRPRQGYNEQFF,TGTGCCAGCAGGCCAAGGCAGGGCTACAATGAGCAGTTCTTC
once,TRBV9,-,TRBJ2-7,CASSVAPGHPYEQYF,TGTGCCAGCAGCGTAGCCCCGGGACACCCCTACGAGCAGTACTTC
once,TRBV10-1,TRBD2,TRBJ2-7,CASSDGLAGGPYEQYF,TGCGCCAGCAGTGATGGACTAGCGGGAGGGCCTTACGAGCAGTACTTC
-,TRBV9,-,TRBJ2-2,CASSANRDRSYTGELFF,TGTGCCAGCAGCGCCAACAGGGATAGATCTTACACCGGGGAGCTGTTTTTT
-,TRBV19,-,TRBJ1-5,CASSSRTHQPQHF,TGTGCCAGTAGTTCCCGGACACATCAGCCCCAGCATTTT
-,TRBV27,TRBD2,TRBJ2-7,CASSGGDMRIYEQYF,TGTGCCAGCAGTGGGGGGGATATGAGAATATACGAGCAGTACTTC
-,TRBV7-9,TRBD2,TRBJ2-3,CASRGRGLRAEEADTQYF,TGTGCCAGCAGGGGGAGGGGTTTGCGGGCCGAGGAGGCAGATACGCAGTATTTT
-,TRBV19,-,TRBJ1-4,CASSITPLGEKLFF,TGTGCCAGTAGTATTACTCCGTTGGGCGAAAAACTGTTTTTT
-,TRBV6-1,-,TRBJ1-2,CASRKGQNYGYTF,TGTGCCAGCAGGAAAGGACAGAACTATGGCTACACCTTC